This TCR beta chain is drawn from a study of PD-1 blockade in classical Hodgkin lymphoma. Sample time point: cycle 4 day 1 (C4D1), after 6 weeks of nivolumab. In every patient, relapse followed autologous stem cell transplantation, while exposure to brentuximab vedotin differed. Clones were sequenced by immunoSEQ multiplex PCR, and TCRdb holds only the in-frame ones, with some missing. The sample holds about 64,000 clones, 75% to 95% seen once. CDR1 and CDR2 from the germline V gene are LGHNA and YNFKEQ. This CDR3 comprises 17 residues. J was trimmed by 5 bases and V by 4 bases; bases with no gene match: 7.

The sample was peripheral blood mononuclear cells (PBMCs), taken before the fourth cycle of nivolumab. The rearrangement links TRBV4-2 to TRBJ2-1; TRBD2 matches 14 bases. The receptor comes from a human donor with classical Hodgkin lymphoma. The CDR3 loop reads CASSRGTSGGRNNEQFF. In DNA form, the CDR3 reads TGTGCCAGCAGCCGAGGGACTAGCGGGGGCAGGAACAATGAGCAGTTCTTC.